This T cell receptor (beta chain) comes out of a study of shared clonotypes between healthy human individuals (dated by TCRdb to 2018 to 2021). Looking at the study overall: A few men and a couple of women, aged 18 to 49 years, made up the cohort. To increase sequencing depth and limit assay-specific biases, TCR repertoire library preparation and sequencing were carried out by different laboratories using diverse techniques. Per donor, leukapheresis produced somewhere between about 0.9 and 10 billion PBMCs. To estimate repertoire size and how much clonotype sharing occurs between individuals, the study deeply sequenced the blood TCR repertoires of five healthy adults.

Healthy HIV-negative adults with no recently reported acute infections or vaccinations were included as donors. All donors were Caucasian adults living in Nashville, Tennessee, USA. For unsorted samples, tens of millions of PBMCs were counted, and genomic DNA was extracted using the QIAamp DNA Blood Mini kit. After blood collection by leukapheresis, PBMCs were isolated using Ficoll-Histopaque density gradient centrifugation and then cryopreserved in the vapor phase of liquid nitrogen. TCR CDR3 regions were amplified from genomic DNA by multiplex PCR using the deep immunoSEQ assay. Extracted genomic DNA from each cell subset was distributed evenly across all wells of several immunoSEQ 96-well plates, and each plate was treated as a replicate. For unsorted PBMC, approximately 0.3 ug of genomic DNA, equivalent to about 30,000 T cell genomes, went into each replicate PCR. Ten immunoSEQ deep assay plates were used to sequence the unsorted PBMC genomic DNA. Purified libraries were quantified with a Qubit 3.0 fluorometer, sized on a Bioanalyzer 2100, and re-quantified with the KAPA Library Quantification kit. Every immunoSEQ 96-well plate was sequenced on a dedicated single-read 150-cycle Illumina NextSeq 550 flow cell. Per the source publication's procedure: Because the immunoSEQ output included only junctional sequences and no quality scores, the filtering could not be the same as the filtering used for full-length reads. Sequences were annotated with PyIR, a Python wrapper for IgBLAST v1.9, using IMGT germline references to assign V/J genes and CDR3. Reads were removed for weak V/J assignments (E-value above 1e-6), missing CDR3, stop codons, out-of-frame junctions, or ambiguous translated residues. V3J clonotypes were defined by identical inferred V gene, J gene, and CDR3 amino acid sequence. Percentage overlap between repertoires was calculated by dividing the number of shared unique clonotypes by the size of the smaller repertoire. Richness of each repertoire was evaluated using RTK rarefaction, the Chao1 estimator, and Recon v2.1 estimates of unobserved clonotypes. TCRdb mirrors the immuneACCESS table, restricted to in-frame sequences. Some clones are absent from its copies; in checked studies, under half trace to an unresolved V gene, and the reason for the others is unknown. That table is the source of V, J and clone size, and D and trimming were worked out from the DNA. The sample profile shows a few hundred thousand clones; 70% to 80% of them were found once. About 11% of the sample goes to the ten largest clones.

The V end loses 1 base and the J end loses 0 bases, and a stretch of 13 bases separates them. The germline V gene (reference sequence) supplies CDR1 LNHNV and CDR2 YYDKDF. The CDR3 sequence holds 16 residues, the cysteine and phenylalanine included. Solely the CDR3 DNA is kept, with 48 bases framed from the first base. This clone occurred once. Its antigen is still unknown. Per-base qualities were not stored, and no clone one base away is much larger. What the work shows at the level of the full study, not this receptor alone: Because the study included only a small number of donors, the genetic and exposure-history diversity represented was limited. Based on pairwise subsampling, the degree of clonotype sharing among donors was expected to be affected by sequencing depth. Sampling was restricted to blood, and TCR repertoires in tissue are likely to differ from TCR repertoires in blood.

The sequencing sample was made of PBMCs. This clonotype was obtained from a woman between 35 and 50 years old in good health. Some clones in this sample may be carry-over from other donors' samples. The chain is assembled from TRBV15 and TRBJ2-7, with TRBD1 as a weak D call on 6 bases. The encoded CDR3 is CATSRALGRGSYEQYF. The DNA sequence is TGTGCCACCAGCAGAGCCTTAGGCAGGGGCTCCTACGAGCAGTACTTC.